Listed here are 21 T cell receptor beta chains from one sample, sequenced in a study of identical twins. In TCRdb, the 5' RACE reads were re-called with MiXCR into one record per CDR3 protein. The table shows roughly 500,000 distinct CDR3 sequences, with about 20% occurring only once. Separately, the same data were catalogued under a study of T cells expressing NK-cell markers.

Specimen: CD4+ T cells sorted from blood. The receptor set was obtained from a woman under 30 in good health.

In this sample, this clonotype turned up a few times. The chain combines TRBV20-1 with TRBJ2-2, with TRBD1 matching 8 bases. CDR1 is DFQATT and CDR2 is SNEGSKA in the germline V gene (reference sequence). This CDR3 is 13 amino acids long. The ends lost 6 bases at V and 3 bases at J; junction bases unmatched: 3. The CDR3 sequence is CSAGRGHTGELFF. Here the CDR3 DNA reads TGCAGTGCGGGCAGGGGGCACACCGGGGAGCTGTTTTTT.

This clonotype was counted between two and nine times. This chain uses TRBV7-6 with TRBJ2-5, with TRBD1 matching 8 bases. Trimming removed 4 bases from V and 3 bases from J; junction bases left unmatched: 7. Germline CDR1 and CDR2: SGHVS and FNYEAQ. The CDR3 covers 15 residues. This CDR3 reads CASSSWTGIEETQYF. CDR3 in DNA: TGTGCCAGCAGCTCCTGGACAGGGATAGAAGAGACCCAGTACTTC.

The chain recombines TRBV10-3 with TRBJ2-2; possible D gene TRBD2, 6 bases. There are 14 residues in the CDR3. Looked up from germline, CDR1 is ENHRY and CDR2 is SYGVKD. Trimming took off 7 bases at V and 1 base at J, with 10 bases between the two ends. CDR3 sequence reads: CAITGGQNTGELFF. The CDR3 DNA is TGTGCCATCACCGGGGGTCAGAACACCGGGGAGCTGTTTTTT.

The chain employs TRBV6-1 and TRBJ1-2; D is unresolved. V dropped 1 base and J dropped 8 bases, with 8 bases sitting between them. Germline CDR1 reads MNHNS; CDR2 reads SASEGT. CDR3 size: 12 residues. CDR3 in amino acids: CASSEVQWGYTF. The CDR3 nucleotides read TGTGCCAGCAGTGAAGTTCAGTGGGGCTACACCTTC.

The rearrangement uses TRBV11-3 and TRBJ1-1; D unclear. The CDR3 is made up of 12 amino acids. Germline V gives CDR1 SGHNT, CDR2 YENEEA. The V end lost 5 bases, the J end lost 6 bases, and 10 bases lay between the germline ends. DNA of the CDR3: TGTGCCAGCAGCCCCCGCGTCGCTGAAGCTTTCTTT. This sequence encodes CASSPRVAEAFF.

This clonotype has just a few counts. The rearrangement uses TRBV20-1 and TRBJ2-5; D gene ambiguous. Trimming took 0 bases from V and 4 from J, leaving 15 bases between them. Germline assignment: CDR1 DFQATT and CDR2 SNEGSKA (reference sequence). The CDR3 contains 15 residues. For the CDR3, the DNA is TGCAGTGCTAGAGATTCTGGCAGTTACTCAGAGACCCAGTACTTC. Its protein product is CSARDSGSYSETQYF.

For the CDR3, the DNA is TGTGCCAGCAGTTACTCCCTGGGTGGGGAGCTGTTTTTT. This encodes CASSYSLGGELFF. The chain combines TRBV6-5 with TRBJ2-2; D gene unclear. Germline V CDR1 and CDR2: MNHEY, SVGAGI. The CDR3 is 13 residues long. Trimming took off 0 bases at V and 8 bases at J, with 7 bases between the two ends.

The chain has TRBV6-1 and TRBJ2-7; 13 positions agree with TRBD2. The ends lost 5 bases at V and 6 bases at J; junction bases unmatched: 13. Germline lookup yields CDR1 MNHNS and CDR2 SASEGT. The CDR3 extends over 17 amino acids. The CDR3 coding sequence is TGTGCCAGCAGTAAGGGACTAGCGGGACCACTCAACGGCGAGCAGTACTTC. Translation gives CASSKGLAGPLNGEQYF.

J is TRBJ1-1 and V is TRBV5-1, with a weak D call TRBD1 (5 bases). This CDR3 is built from 13 residues. Germline-derived CDR1 and CDR2 are SGHRS and YFSETQ. Between the trimmed V and J ends, which lost 3 bases and 10 bases, there was a span of 16 bases. Written as DNA, the CDR3 is TGCGCCAGCAGCTCCGACAGTATGATTCGAGCTTTCTTT. Translation: CASSSDSMIRAFF.

The sample holds many counts of this clonotype. V gene TRBV20-1 combines with J gene TRBJ2-5, with 9 bases lining up with TRBD1. The CDR3 has 15 residues. Germline V CDR1 and CDR2: DFQATT, SNEGSKA (reference sequence). V was clipped by 3 bases and J by 4 bases; unmatched bases: 9. The CDR3 loop reads CSARKVRGQGETQYF. CDR3 in DNA: TGCAGTGCTAGGAAGGTCAGGGGACAGGGAGAGACCCAGTACTTC.

A few counts support this clonotype. The V gene is TRBV4-3, the J gene TRBJ2-1; 13 nucleotides agree with TRBD2. Trimming removed 8 bases from V and 5 bases from J; junction bases left unmatched: 3. This CDR3 spans 14 amino acids. Germline CDR1 is LGHNA and CDR2 is YSLEER. This chain's CDR3 is CASGGLAGNNEQFF. Here the CDR3 DNA reads TGCGCCAGCGGGGGACTAGCGGGGAACAATGAGCAGTTCTTC.

The V call is TRBV20-1, the J call TRBJ2-5; 8 bases map to TRBD1. The ends lost 6 bases at V and 5 bases at J; junction bases unmatched: 8. CDR1 and CDR2 (germline): DFQATT, SNEGSKA (reference sequence). The CDR3 sequence is 13 residues long. The CDR3 is CSANQDRVETQYF. The CDR3, as DNA: TGCAGTGCGAACCAGGACAGGGTGGAGACCCAGTACTTC.

In DNA, the CDR3 is TGCAGTGCTAGCGCAGCGGGGGGGCCCACAGATACGCAGTATTTT. Residues: CSASAAGGPTDTQYF. The rearrangement links TRBV20-1 to TRBJ2-3, with 10 bases matching TRBD2. Trimming at V came to 3 bases and at J to 2 bases, leaving 5 bases not matched to a gene. The V gene's germline CDR1 is DFQATT and CDR2 SNEGSKA (reference sequence). The CDR3 covers 15 residues.

In its sample, this clonotype was seen a few times. CDR3 nucleotides: TGCAGTGCCCCCCCCACGGGACTAGCGGGAAGAGGCGAGCAGTACTTC. Encoded protein: CSAPPTGLAGRGEQYF. V and J are TRBV20-1 and TRBJ2-7, with 13 bases identical to TRBD2. V trimming: 6 bases; J trimming: 6 bases; junction bases outside the gene matches: 14. There are 16 residues in the CDR3. Germline CDR1 and CDR2: DFQATT and SNEGSKA (reference sequence).

This sequence joins TRBV10-3 and TRBJ2-1; 9 bases line up with TRBD2. The ends lost 8 bases at V and 2 bases at J; junction bases unmatched: 4. This CDR3 is built from 14 residues. Germline V CDR1 and CDR2: ENHRY, SYGVKD. This CDR3 is CAIRASGAYNEQFF. As DNA, the CDR3 is TGTGCCATCCGGGCTAGCGGGGCCTACAATGAGCAGTTCTTC.

This clonotype was seen more than once but under ten times. The rearrangement joins TRBV7-9 to TRBJ1-1; D gene ambiguous. Germline V CDR1 and CDR2: SEHNR, FQNEAQ (reference sequence). V lost 5 bases and J 4 bases, leaving 8 bases between the germline ends. This CDR3 has 12 residues. This CDR3 reads CASSSDATEAFF. CDR3 DNA: TGTGCCAGCAGCAGTGACGCCACTGAAGCTTTCTTT.

This clonotype was seen a handful of times. CDR3 nucleotides: TGCAGCTCGTCGAGGCTGGAAAGCACAGATACGCAGTATTTT. Encoded protein: CSSSRLESTDTQYF. The gene calls are TRBV29-1 and TRBJ2-3; D ambiguous. The CDR3 length is 14 residues. V dropped 8 bases and J dropped 0 bases, with 15 bases sitting between them. Germline lookup yields CDR1 SQVTM and CDR2 ANQGSEA.

The rearrangement links TRBV20-1 to TRBJ2-2; 9 bases align to TRBD1. Germline V gene data show CDR1 as DFQATT and CDR2 as SNEGSKA (reference sequence). J was trimmed by 1 base and V by 3 bases; bases with no gene match: 6. The CDR3 is made up of 16 amino acids. The CDR3 loop reads CSASPGTGRNTGELFF. The CDR3 DNA follows: TGCAGTGCTAGTCCCGGGACAGGGAGGAACACCGGGGAGCTGTTTTTT.

The chain couples TRBV12-3 or TRBV12-4 to TRBJ2-6; D gene uncertain. V was cut by 5 bases and J by 4 bases, with 18 bases left in between. This CDR3 contains 17 residues. In DNA form, the CDR3 reads TGTGCCAGCAGTCCCTGGAGTTCCATCCCCGGGGCCAACGTCCTGACTTTC. This gives the protein CASSPWSSIPGANVLTF.

V and J are TRBV6-2 or TRBV6-3 and TRBJ2-7; 12 bases fit TRBD2. The CDR3 runs 15 residues. V was pared by 6 bases and J by 7 bases, with 10 bases of the junction left unmatched. CDR1 is MNHEY and CDR2 is SVGEGT in the germline V gene. This CDR3 is CASSLLAGGPKEQYF. The DNA of the CDR3 is TGTGCCAGCAGCCTTCTAGCGGGGGGGCCGAAAGAGCAGTACTTC.

The chain has TRBV5-5 and TRBJ1-5; 8 bases map to TRBD1. Trimming at V came to 3 bases and at J to 6 bases, leaving 14 bases not matched to a gene. This CDR3 spans 17 amino acids. Germline V gene lookup returns CDR1 SGHKS and CDR2 YYEKEE (reference sequence). CDR3 sequence (DNA): TGTGCCAGCAGCTCAGGGGTGGGGCAGGGGGCGATTCAGCCCCAGCATTTT. Translation: CASSSGVGQGAIQPQHF.